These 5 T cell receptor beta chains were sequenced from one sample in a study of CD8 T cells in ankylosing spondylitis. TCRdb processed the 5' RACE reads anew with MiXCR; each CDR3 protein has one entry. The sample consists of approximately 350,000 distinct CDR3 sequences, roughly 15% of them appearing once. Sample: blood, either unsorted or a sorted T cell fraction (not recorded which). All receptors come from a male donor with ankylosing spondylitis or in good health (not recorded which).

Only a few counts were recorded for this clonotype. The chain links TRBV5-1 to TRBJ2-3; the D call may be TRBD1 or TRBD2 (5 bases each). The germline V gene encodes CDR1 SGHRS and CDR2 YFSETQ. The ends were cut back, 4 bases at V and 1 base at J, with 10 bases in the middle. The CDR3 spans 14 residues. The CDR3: CASSTRGGTDTQYF. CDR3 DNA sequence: TGCGCCAGCAGCACCCGAGGGGGCACAGATACGCAGTATTTT.

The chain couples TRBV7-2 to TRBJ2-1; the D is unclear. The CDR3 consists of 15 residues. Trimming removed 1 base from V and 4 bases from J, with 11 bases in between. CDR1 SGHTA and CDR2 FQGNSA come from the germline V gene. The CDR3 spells CASSLELILYNEQFF. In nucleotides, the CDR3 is TGTGCCAGCAGCTTAGAACTAATTCTTTACAATGAGCAGTTCTTC. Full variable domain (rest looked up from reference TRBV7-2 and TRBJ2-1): GAGVSQSPSNKVTEKGKDVELRCDPISGHTALYWYRQSLGQGLEFLIYFQGNSAPDKSGLPSDRFSAERTGGSVSTLTIQRTQQEDSAVYLCASSLELILYNEQFFGPGTRLTVL.

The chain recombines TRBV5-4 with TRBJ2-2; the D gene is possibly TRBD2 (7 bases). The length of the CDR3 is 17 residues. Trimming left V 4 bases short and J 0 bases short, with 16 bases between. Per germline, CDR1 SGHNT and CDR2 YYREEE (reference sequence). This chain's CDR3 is CASSPGGQGSNTGELFF. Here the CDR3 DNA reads TGTGCCAGCAGCCCGGGGGGCCAGGGATCGAACACCGGGGAGCTGTTTTTT.

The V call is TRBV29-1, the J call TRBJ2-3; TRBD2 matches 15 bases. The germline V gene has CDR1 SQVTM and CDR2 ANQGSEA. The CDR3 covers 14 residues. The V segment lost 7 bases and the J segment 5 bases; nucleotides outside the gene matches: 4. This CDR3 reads CSGRTSGREDTQYF. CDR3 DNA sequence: TGCAGCGGCCGGACTAGCGGGAGGGAAGATACGCAGTATTTT.

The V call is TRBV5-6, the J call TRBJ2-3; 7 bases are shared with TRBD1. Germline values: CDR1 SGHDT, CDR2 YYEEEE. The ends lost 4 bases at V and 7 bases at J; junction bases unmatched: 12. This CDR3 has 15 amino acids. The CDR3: CASSPPPQGKNTQYF. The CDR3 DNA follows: TGTGCCAGCAGCCCACCCCCACAGGGGAAAAATACGCAGTATTTT.